One sample yielded the 19 T cell receptor beta chains listed below, sequenced in a study of response to subunit inactivated influenza vaccine. TCRdb reanalysed the RT-PCR reads using MiXCR and keeps one entry per CDR3 protein. Here the sample spans about 570,000 distinct CDR3 sequences, roughly 12% being singletons. Sequencing used PBMCs from blood, obtained on the day of vaccination. The source is a man aged 50-60 years who received an inactivated influenza vaccine.

In this sample, this clonotype turned up a few times. The rearrangement joins TRBV28 to TRBJ1-1; D uncertain. The germline CDR1 and CDR2 sequences are MDHEN and SYDVKM. V dropped 6 bases and J dropped 0 bases, with 11 bases sitting between them. The CDR3 runs 14 residues. The CDR3 loop is CASRVGSMNTEAFF. The CDR3 DNA sequence: TGTGCCAGCAGGGTCGGCAGCATGAACACTGAAGCTTTCTTT.

This chain connects TRBV24-1 to TRBJ2-2; D is undetermined. The CDR3 loop spans 15 amino acids. Trimming pared 3 bases from V and 2 bases from J, leaving 9 bases between. CDR1 is KGHDR, CDR2 SFDVKD, per germline. DNA for the CDR3: TGTGCCACCAGTGATCCGAGACAAAACACCGGGGAGCTGTTTTTT. Residues: CATSDPRQNTGELFF.

This clonotype has more than one count but fewer than ten. The chain uses TRBV7-8 and TRBJ1-2, with a tentative D call TRBD1 (6 bases). CDR3 size: 15 residues. The V end was cut by 0 bases, the J end by 0 bases, with 8 bases between. The germline V gene has CDR1 SGHVS and CDR2 FQNEAQ. The CDR3 loop reads CASSLAGASNYGYTF. DNA for the CDR3: TGTGCCAGCAGCTTAGCGGGGGCTTCTAACTATGGCTACACCTTC.

The V call is TRBV28, the J call TRBJ2-7; the match to TRBD1 covers 7 bases. Per the germline V gene, CDR1 is MDHEN and CDR2 is SYDVKM. CDR3 length: 15 amino acids. The V segment lost 7 bases and the J segment 7 bases; nucleotides outside the gene matches: 16. CDR3: CASTPGTALSREQYF. The CDR3 coding sequence is TGTGCCAGCACGCCCGGGACAGCCCTATCTCGGGAGCAGTACTTC.

This clonotype was seen ten or more times. The V gene is TRBV2, the J gene TRBJ2-2; D remains ambiguous. Germline V gene data show CDR1 as SNHLY and CDR2 as FYNNEI. The CDR3 covers 13 residues. V was clipped by 6 bases and J by 3 bases, with 8 bases between them. In nucleotides, the CDR3 is TGTGCCAGCAGGGTCGACTACACCGGGGAGCTGTTTTTT. This sequence encodes CASRVDYTGELFF. Together with reference TRBV2 and TRBJ2-2, the CDR3 gives the full variable domain: EPEVTQTPSHQVTQMGQEVILRCVPISNHLYFYWYRQILGQKVEFLVSFYNNEISEKSEIFDDQFSVERPDGSNFTLKIRSTKLEDSAMYFCASRVDYTGELFFGEGSRLTVL.

The chain uses TRBV5-1 and TRBJ2-7, with 7 bases aligning to TRBD2. CDR3 length: 12 amino acids. V lost 8 bases and J lost 5; bases outside the gene matches: 7. Looked up from germline, CDR1 is SGHRS and CDR2 is YFSETQ. CDR3 DNA: TGCGCCAGGGGTCGGGGGGACCACGAGCAGTACTTC. Amino acid sequence: CARGRGDHEQYF.

There are many counts of this clonotype. V is TRBV12-3 or TRBV12-4 and J is TRBJ2-5; maybe TRBD2 (6 bases). Trimming removed 3 bases from V and 5 bases from J, with 10 bases in between. This CDR3 comprises 13 residues. The CDR3 sequence is CASSFGSGETQYF. For the CDR3, the DNA is TGTGCCAGCAGTTTTGGCAGCGGGGAGACCCAGTACTTC.

This clonotype has only a few counts. The rearrangement joins TRBV15 to TRBJ2-7; the D gene is possibly TRBD2 (5 bases). Deletions cut 0 bases from V and 3 bases from J, with 6 bases between. Per germline, CDR1 LNHNV and CDR2 YYDKDF (reference sequence). The CDR3 is 13 residues long. The CDR3 DNA follows: TGTGCCACCAGCAGAGATACTAGCTACGAGCAGTACTTC. This codes for CATSRDTSYEQYF. Full variable domain (missing parts from reference TRBV15 and TRBJ2-7): DAMVIQNPRYQVTQFGKPVTLSCSQTLNHNVMYWYQQKSSQAPKLLFHYYDKDFNNEADTPDNFQSRRPNTSFCFLDIRSPGLGDTAMYLCATSRDTSYEQYFGPGTRLTVT.

This clonotype was observed a few times. V and J are TRBV10-3 and TRBJ2-7; the D gene is possibly TRBD2 (5 bases). Trimming removed 3 bases from V and 2 bases from J, with 11 bases in between. The germline V gene encodes CDR1 ENHRY and CDR2 SYGVKD. The CDR3 length is 14 residues. The CDR3 region is CAISEPAEAYEQYF. The CDR3 nucleotides are TGTGCCATCAGTGAACCCGCGGAGGCCTACGAGCAGTACTTC.

This clonotype was seen repeatedly, ten times or more. The CDR3 DNA follows: TGCAGTGCTAGAGAGTTCGGCGGGGGCCAAGAGACCCAGTACTTC. Amino acids: CSAREFGGGQETQYF. This rearrangement joins TRBV20-1 to TRBJ2-5, with 7 bases matching TRBD2. The CDR3 is made up of 15 amino acids. Germline V gene sequence: CDR1 DFQATT, CDR2 SNEGSKA (reference sequence). Trimming at V came to 0 bases and at J to 1 base, leaving 5 bases not matched to a gene.

DNA for the CDR3: TGCAGCGTACATCCGGGACAGGGTTGGGAAAACTATGGCTACACCTTC. Protein product: CSVHPGQGWENYGYTF. V is TRBV29-1 and J is TRBJ1-2; TRBD1 matches 9 bases. The CDR3 is 16 amino acids. Germline CDR1 reads SQVTM; CDR2 reads ANQGSEA. Trimming at V came to 6 bases and at J to 2 bases, leaving 13 bases not matched to a gene.

This chain connects TRBV7-9 to TRBJ1-2; D is unclear. The CDR3 has 12 residues. V lost 1 base and J lost 7, with 7 bases in between. CDR1 SEHNR and CDR2 FQNEAQ come from the germline V gene (reference sequence). The CDR3 DNA reads as TGTGCCAGCAGCTTAGGTGACATTGGCTACACCTTC. Amino acids: CASSLGDIGYTF. Filled out from reference TRBV7-9 and TRBJ1-2, the complete variable domain reads DTGVSQNPRHKITKRGQNVTFRCDPISEHNRLYWYRQTLGQGPEFLTYFQNEAQLEKSRLLSDRFSAERPKGSFSTLEIQRTEQGDSAMYLCASSLGDIGYTFGSGTRLTVV.

The sample holds a few counts of this clonotype. The V gene is TRBV3-1, the J gene TRBJ2-3; D is uncertain. The CDR3 sequence is 15 residues long. The ends were cut back, 6 bases at V and 1 base at J, with 14 bases in the middle. Germline V gives CDR1 LGHDT, CDR2 YNNKEL (reference sequence). The DNA for the CDR3 is TGTGCCAGCAGTCGACTCTCTCCGCGCACAGATACGCAGTATTTT. This translates into CASSRLSPRTDTQYF.

This chain uses TRBV28 with TRBJ2-2; D is undetermined. The germline V gene has CDR1 MDHEN and CDR2 SYDVKM. The CDR3 loop spans 15 amino acids. V lost 2 bases and J lost 0, with 7 bases in between. The CDR3 spells CASSLIWANTGELFF. The CDR3 nucleotides read TGTGCCAGCAGTTTAATCTGGGCGAACACCGGGGAGCTGTTTTTT.

The rearrangement uses TRBV6-2 or TRBV6-3 and TRBJ2-1, with D uncertain. This CDR3 has 14 residues. The V gene's germline CDR1 is MNHEY and CDR2 SVGEGT. Trimming pared 7 bases from V and 4 bases from J, leaving 14 bases between. The CDR3 nucleotides are TGTGCCAGCAATGGTGCGGAAGCATACAATGAGCAGTTCTTC. Amino acids: CASNGAEAYNEQFF.

The genes are TRBV6-2 or TRBV6-3 and TRBJ2-1, with 9 bases fitting TRBD1. The V and J ends lost 7 bases and 0 bases, in that order; junction bases with no gene match: 7. Germline assignment: CDR1 MNHEY and CDR2 SVGEGT. CDR3 length: 16 residues. The CDR3 coding sequence is TGTGCCAGCAAGGACAGGGGCGATCGCTCCTACAATGAGCAGTTCTTC. It is translated as CASKDRGDRSYNEQFF.

Many counts were recorded for this clonotype. The junction departs from the called germline gene at one end, perhaps through a read error. The chain has TRBV5-1 and TRBJ1-1; unclear D gene. Germline V gene data show CDR1 as SGHRS and CDR2 as YFSETQ. The CDR3 runs 13 residues. CDR3 protein: CASSLDTNTEAFF. CDR3 DNA sequence: TGTGCCAGCAGTTTAGACACCAACACTGAAGCTTTCTTT.

This clonotype was recorded at least ten times. This CDR3 reads CASSFPPSAINTDTQYF. Written as DNA, the CDR3 is TGTGCCAGCAGCTTCCCCCCGTCCGCGATAAACACAGATACGCAGTATTTT. V gene TRBV7-9 combines with J gene TRBJ2-3; D remains unclear. Germline loops: CDR1 SEHNR, CDR2 FQNEAQ (reference sequence). CDR3 length: 17 amino acids. Trimming took 3 bases from V and 2 from J, leaving 18 bases between them.

The gene calls are TRBV2 and TRBJ1-1; 7 bases are shared with TRBD1. The V gene end was trimmed by 10 bases and the J gene end by 4 bases; junction bases not matched to a gene: 6. This CDR3 is built from 12 residues. Germline CDR1 reads SNHLY; CDR2 reads FYNNEI. CDR3 in amino acids: CAITGVGTEAFF. CDR3 nucleotides: TGTGCCATTACAGGGGTGGGCACTGAAGCTTTCTTT. Looking up the rest from reference TRBV2 and TRBJ1-1 gives the full variable domain: EPEVTQTPSHQVTQMGQEVILRCVPISNHLYFYWYRQILGQKVEFLVSFYNNEISEKSEIFDDQFSVERPDGSNFTLKIRSTKLEDSAMYFCAITGVGTEAFFGQGTRLTVV.